The following is a T cell receptor (beta chain) sequence with its context. MiXCR, run by TCRdb on the 5' RACE reads, gives a single entry per CDR3 protein. The sample has fewer than 150,000 distinct CDR3 sequences, around 15% seen once. This specimen belongs to a study of T-cell memory formation after mild COVID-19. Unmatched junction bases numbered 9, after V lost 1 base and J lost 4 bases. Germline values: CDR1 SGHDN, CDR2 FVKESK. This CDR3 has 17 amino acids. The clonotype originates from an adult woman who had mild COVID-19 (a few samples of this study predate the infection). Cell type and time point are not known. Specimen: PBMCs or a T cell subset sorted from them (not recorded which). This chain joins TRBV14 and TRBJ2-1, with TRBD2 matching over 8 bases. The CDR3 reads CASSQVRAGVGYNEQFF. CDR3 DNA sequence: TGTGCCAGCAGCCAAGTTCGAGCGGGAGTGGGTTACAATGAGCAGTTCTTC.